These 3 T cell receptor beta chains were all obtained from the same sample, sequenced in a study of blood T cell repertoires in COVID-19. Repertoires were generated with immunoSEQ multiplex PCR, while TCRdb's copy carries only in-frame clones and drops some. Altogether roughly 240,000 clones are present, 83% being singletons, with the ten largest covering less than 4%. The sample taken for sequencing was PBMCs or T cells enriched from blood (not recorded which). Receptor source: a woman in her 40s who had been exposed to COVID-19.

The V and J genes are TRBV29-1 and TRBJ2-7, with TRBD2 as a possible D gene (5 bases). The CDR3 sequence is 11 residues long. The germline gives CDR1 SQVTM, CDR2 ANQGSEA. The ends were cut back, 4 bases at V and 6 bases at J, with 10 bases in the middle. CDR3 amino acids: CSVGEGSEQYF. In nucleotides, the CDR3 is TGCAGCGTTGGAGAGGGCAGCGAGCAGTACTTC.

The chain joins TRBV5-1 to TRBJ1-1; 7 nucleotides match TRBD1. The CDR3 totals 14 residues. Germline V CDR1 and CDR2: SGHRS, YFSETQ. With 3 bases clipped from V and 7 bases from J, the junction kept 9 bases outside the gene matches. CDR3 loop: CASSSEGTAGEAFF. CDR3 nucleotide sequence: TGCGCCAGCAGCTCCGAAGGGACAGCTGGTGAAGCTTTCTTT. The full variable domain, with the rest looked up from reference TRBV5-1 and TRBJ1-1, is KAGVTQTPRYLIKTRGQQVTLSCSPISGHRSVSWYQQTPGQGLQFLFEYFSETQRNKGNFPGRFSGRQFSNSRSEMNVSTLELGDSALYLCASSSEGTAGEAFFGQGTRLTVV.

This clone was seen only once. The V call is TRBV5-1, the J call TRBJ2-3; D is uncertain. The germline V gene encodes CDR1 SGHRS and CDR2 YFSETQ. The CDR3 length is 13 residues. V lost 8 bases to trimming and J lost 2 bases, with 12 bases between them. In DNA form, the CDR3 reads TGCGCCAGTACTGACGGAGACACAGATACGCAGTATTTT. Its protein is CASTDGDTDTQYF. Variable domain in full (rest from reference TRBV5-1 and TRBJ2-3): KAGVTQTPRYLIKTRGQQVTLSCSPISGHRSVSWYQQTPGQGLQFLFEYFSETQRNKGNFPGRFSGRQFSNSRSEMNVSTLELGDSALYLCASTDGDTDTQYFGPGTRLTVL.